This T cell receptor (beta chain) was obtained from a study of PD-L1 blockade in urothelial cancer. Profiled with immunoSEQ multiplex PCR; TCRdb holds only in-frame clones, not every one. The data contain approximately 71,000 clones, around nine tenths of them singletons. This clonotype was sampled from a man aged 55 to 70 with urothelial cancer. Sequences were derived from PBMCs, sampled around atezolizumab (anti-PD-L1) treatment.

In DNA form, the CDR3 reads TGTGCCAGCAGCTTACAAGCGGGAGGGGGTGAGACCCAGTACTTC. Amino acid sequence: CASSLQAGGGETQYF. The rearrangement links TRBV7-2 to TRBJ2-5; 10 nucleotides agree with TRBD2. Germline V gives CDR1 SGHTA, CDR2 FQGNSA. V shed 2 bases, J shed 5 bases, and the junction held 5 bases outside the gene matches. The CDR3 consists of 15 residues.